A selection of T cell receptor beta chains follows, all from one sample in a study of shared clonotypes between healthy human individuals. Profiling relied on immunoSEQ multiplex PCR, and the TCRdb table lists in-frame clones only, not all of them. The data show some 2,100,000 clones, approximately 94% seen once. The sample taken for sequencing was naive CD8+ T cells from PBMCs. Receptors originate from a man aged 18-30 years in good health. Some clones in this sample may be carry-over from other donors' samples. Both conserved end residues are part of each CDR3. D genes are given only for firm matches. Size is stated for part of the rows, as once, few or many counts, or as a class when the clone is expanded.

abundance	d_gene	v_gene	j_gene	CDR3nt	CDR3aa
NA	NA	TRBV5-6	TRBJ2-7	TGTGCCAGCAGCTTGACAGTTAGCTACGAGCAGTACTTC	CASSLTVSYEQYF
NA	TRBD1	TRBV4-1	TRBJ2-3	TGCGCCAGCAGCCCAGACAGGGGGAGCACAGATACGCAGTATTTT	CASSPDRGSTDTQYF
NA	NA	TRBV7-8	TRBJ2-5	TGTGCCACCACCTCATGGGGACGGGGGAACCAAGAGACCCAGTACTTC	CATTSWGRGNQETQYF
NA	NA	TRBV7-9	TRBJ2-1	TGTGCCAGCAGCTTAGGTTTTGCGGGACCACGAAGCTCCTACAATGAGCAGTTCTTC	CASSLGFAGPRSSYNEQFF
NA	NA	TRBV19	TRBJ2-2	TGTGCCAGTAGTATAACCAACACCGGGGAGCTGTTTTTT	CASSITNTGELFF
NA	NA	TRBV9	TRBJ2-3	TGTGCCAGCAGCGACACAGGGCGCACAGATACGCAGTATTTT	CASSDTGRTDTQYF
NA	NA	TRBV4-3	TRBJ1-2	TGCGCCAGCAGCCAAGAAAACGCGGCACCTAACTATGGCTACACCTTC	CASSQENAAPNYGYTF
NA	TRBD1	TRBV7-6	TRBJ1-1	TGTGCCAGCAGCTTCCCTCGGACAGGGAAAATGAACACTGAAGCTTTCTTT	CASSFPRTGKMNTEAFF
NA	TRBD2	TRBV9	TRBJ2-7	TGTGCCAGCAGCTCTCCGGGACTAGACTACGAGCAGTACTTC	CASSSPGLDYEQYF
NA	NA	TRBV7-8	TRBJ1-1	TGTGCCAGCAGCCCCCATGGGCGCCTGGACACTGAAGCTTTCTTT	CASSPHGRLDTEAFF
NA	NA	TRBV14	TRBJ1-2	TGTGCCAGCAGCCAAGGGACGGGGCCCGGTTATGGCTACACCTTC	CASSQGTGPGYGYTF
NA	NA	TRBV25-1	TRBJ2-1	TGTGCCAGCAGGGGCGGGATCGGTATTGAGCAGTTCTTC	CASRGGIGIEQFF
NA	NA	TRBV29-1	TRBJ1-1	TGCAGCGTTGATGGCAGGGAGACCACTGAAGCTTTCTTT	CSVDGRETTEAFF
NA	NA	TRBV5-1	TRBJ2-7	TGCGCCAGCAGCCCCGGGAGCGAGCAGTACTTC	CASSPGSEQYF
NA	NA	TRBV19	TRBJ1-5	TGTGCCAGTCGTCACACAGGGTTCTGGGATCAGCCCCAGCATTTT	CASRHTGFWDQPQHF
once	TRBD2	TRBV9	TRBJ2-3	TGTGCCAGCAGCCTGGGGGGTAGCGGGGTCACAGATACGCAGTATTTT	CASSLGGSGVTDTQYF
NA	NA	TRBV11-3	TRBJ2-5	TGTGCCAGCAGCTTCAAACAGGGATATGAAGAGACCCAGTACTTC	CASSFKQGYEETQYF
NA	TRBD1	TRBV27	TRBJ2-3	TGTGCCAGCAGTCTCGCTGGGACAGGGGGCGAGGCAGATACGCAGTATTTT	CASSLAGTGGEADTQYF
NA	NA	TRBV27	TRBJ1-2	TGTGCCAGCAGCAGTGCCCGGCGCGCTTATGGTTACACCTTC	CASSSARRAYGYTF
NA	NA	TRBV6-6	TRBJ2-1	TGTGCCAGCAGTTACCCAATGGCAGGGATTAACAATGAGCAGTTCTTC	CASSYPMAGINNEQFF
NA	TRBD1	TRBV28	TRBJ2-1	TGTGCCAGCAGTTACAGGGGAACCTACAATGAGCAGTTCTTC	CASSYRGTYNEQFF
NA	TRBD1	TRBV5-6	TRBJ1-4	TGTGCCAGCAGCACCGGGACAGGGGGCATCGGAACTAATGAAAAACTGTTTTTT	CASSTGTGGIGTNEKLFF
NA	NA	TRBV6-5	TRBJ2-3	TGTGCCAGCAGTTACTTTGCGGAGACCACAGATACGCAGTATTTT	CASSYFAETTDTQYF
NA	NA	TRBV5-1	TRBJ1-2	TGCGCCAGCAGCTTGGACAGGACGGTGGCGTACTATGGCTACACCTTC	CASSLDRTVAYYGYTF
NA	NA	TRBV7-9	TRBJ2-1	TGTGCCAGCAGCTTAGGGCCGGCGGGCGTCTACAATGAGCAGTTCTTC	CASSLGPAGVYNEQFF
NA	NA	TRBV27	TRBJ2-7	TGTGCCAGCAGTTTATCACTGAGCTACGAGCAGTACTTC	CASSLSLSYEQYF
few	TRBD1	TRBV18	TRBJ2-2	TGTGCCAGCTCATCCGGGACAGGGATTGGCGAGCTGTTTTTT	CASSSGTGIGELFF
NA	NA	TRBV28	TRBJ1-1	TGTGCCAGCAGTTTATTGGCCCAAAAGCACCTCACTGAAGCTTTCTTT	CASSLLAQKHLTEAFF